This T cell receptor (beta chain) derives from a study of blood T cells in healthy people across ages. The CDR3 contains 15 residues. Trimming cost V 4 bases and J 11 bases, with 26 bases left between them. Germline lookup yields CDR1 SQVTM and CDR2 ANQGSEA. A sample-barcoded 5' primer and a J-beta primer mix were used in a second PCR of roughly 7 to 11 cycles. TCRdb re-called the 5' RACE reads with MiXCR, one entry per CDR3 protein. The table shows about 730,000 distinct CDR3 sequences, with approximately 39% occurring only once. On this clonotype: A much larger clone is a single base away; this may be a read error.

The chain carries TRBV29-1 and TRBJ2-5; D might be TRBD1 or TRBD2, each matching 5 bases. The source is an older woman in good health. Sample: blood. CDR3 in amino acids: CSVGAGGGPWNEQYF. CDR3 DNA: TGCAGCGTTGGAGCAGGTGGGGGACCTTGGAATGAGCAGTACTTC. Variable domain in full (rest from reference TRBV29-1 and TRBJ2-5): SAVISQKPSRDICQRGTSLTIQCQVDSQVTMMFWYRQQPGQSLTLIATANQGSEATYESGFVIDKFPISRPNLTFSTLTVSNMSPEDSSIYLCSVGAGGGPWNEQYFGPGTRLLVL.